This TCR beta chain was sequenced in a study of blood T cell repertoires in COVID-19. Study information: The United States, Italy and Spain were the sources of the acute and convalescent COVID-19 samples. T cells, B-cell-depleted T cells, or PBMCs supplied cDNA or gDNA.

This clone has only a few counts. Data came from immunoSEQ multiplex PCR; TCRdb stores just in-frame clones and leaves some out. The repertoire holds about 230,000 clones, with approximately 81% as singletons. This TCR was sampled from a woman older than 75 with acute or convalescent COVID-19. Sequenced input: peripheral blood.

This CDR3 reads CASSSLGQNEKLFF. CDR3 bases: TGTGCCAGCAGTTCCCTTGGACAGAATGAAAAACTGTTTTTT. The rearrangement links TRBV7-9 to TRBJ1-4; a possible D gene is TRBD1 (6 bases). CDR3 length: 14 residues. Between the trimmed V and J ends, which lost 6 bases and 5 bases, there was a span of 13 bases. Germline V gene sequence: CDR1 SEHNR, CDR2 FQNEAQ (reference sequence).